The T cell receptor beta chain described here comes from a study of blood T cell repertoires in COVID-19. Across the study: Whether acute or convalescent, the COVID-19 samples came from the United States, Italy and Spain.

The V end lost 4 bases, the J end lost 1 base, and 11 bases lay between the germline ends. The CDR3 is 15 residues long. Per the germline V gene, CDR1 is LNHDA and CDR2 is SQIVND (reference sequence). Per the original data handling: The authors estimated nucleated cell counts from reference gene primer amplification. The repertoire was sequenced with immunoSEQ multiplex PCR; TCRdb's copy has only in-frame clones and lacks some. The V and J calls and the clone size are those of that table, but D and trimming were determined from the DNA. Here the sample spans about 130,000 clones, approximately 70% being singletons.

The chain recombines TRBV19 with TRBJ1-3; a weak D match, TRBD1 (6 bases). Material for sequencing was peripheral blood. This TCR was recovered from a woman between 65 and 79 years old with acute or convalescent COVID-19. Here the CDR3 reads CASSTSGTSGNTIYF. In nucleotides, the CDR3 is TGTGCCAGTAGTACGTCCGGGACATCTGGAAACACCATATATTTT.